This T cell receptor (beta chain) was recorded in a study of OX40 agonist ivuxolimab in advanced cancers. In the study overall: The costimulatory receptor OX40 (CD134) was targeted by ivuxolimab, a fully human IgG2 agonistic monoclonal antibody. Intravenous ivuxolimab was administered to patients every 2 weeks at six dose levels: 0.01, 0.1, 0.3, 1.5, 3 and 10 mg/kg. Of the 50 to 55 patients in dose escalation, 19 had hepatocellular carcinoma, roughly 15 had melanoma, 9 had renal cell carcinoma and 9 had head and neck cancer. In the dose-escalation cohort, 70% to 85% of patients were male, and the mean age was roughly 60 years, with a range of 23 to 79. Prior anti-PD-1, anti-PD-L1 or anti-CTLA-4 therapy was permitted, and approximately 40% of dose-escalation patients had received checkpoint inhibitors. Partial responses were achieved by three dose-escalation patients, of whom one had hepatocellular carcinoma and two had cutaneous melanoma. The purpose of peripheral TCRbeta sequencing was to test whether ivuxolimab changed TCR sequence diversity and led to clonal T-cell expansion. The paper describes the monotherapy dose-escalation part (N = 52 patients) of the phase I trial of ivuxolimab.

Points the paper makes about the study in general: At doses of 0.1 to 3.0 mg/kg, clonal expansion of both CD4+ and CD8+ blood T cells was observed from baseline to week 6. Which antigens the clonally expanded peripheral T cells were specific for was not determined. Low levels of normalized T-cell clonal expansion were also seen in some patients who did not respond. In the 0.1-3.0 mg/kg groups, partial responders had among the lowest normalized peripheral clonal expansion, particularly in CD8+ T cells. On average, CD8+ T cells showed more expanded clones than CD4+ T cells after ivuxolimab.

Genomic DNA was extracted from sorted cells for sequencing of the TCRbeta CDR3 region. TCRbeta CDR3 regions were sequenced using the immunoSEQ Assay. TCRdb took this table from immuneACCESS and kept in-frame rearrangements with V and J called. Such tables lack part of the clones; where checked against another copy, unresolved V genes explain under half of the gap, and the rest is unexplained. The table for this sample lists roughly 40,000 clones; more than 80% of them were counted only once. The ten most abundant clones make up about 5.5% of the sample. Patients with a history of autoimmune disease or receiving systemic immunosuppression were excluded from the trial. Peripheral blood for TCR sequencing was collected from all dose cohorts at baseline, on cycle 4 day 1, and on cycle 7 day 1. The samples were taken from a phase I, first-in-human, multicenter, open-label dose-escalation trial of ivuxolimab. The trial enrolled adults with locally advanced or metastatic head and neck squamous cell, hepatocellular, melanoma or renal cell carcinoma. Before TCR sequencing, CD4+ T cells and CD8+ T cells from peripheral blood were sorted into separate populations.

Measured from the cysteine to the phenylalanine, the CDR3 is 15 residues long. Kept here is only the CDR3 DNA, which spans 45 bases and is read in frame from base 1. CDR1 and CDR2 are read off the germline V gene as SGHDT and YYEEEE. V loses 0 bases of germline sequence and J loses 8 bases, and the interval between the two ends is 14 bases. Concerning this clone: Its antigen target is currently unknown. Per-nucleotide qualities are absent, and no much larger clonotype sits a single base away.

The material was CD4+ or CD8+ T cells sorted from blood, obtained in a trial of the OX40 agonist ivuxolimab. The V and J genes are TRBV5-6 and TRBJ1-4, with a weak D call of TRBD1 (5 bases match). This clonotype originated in an adult with an advanced solid tumor such as melanoma, head and neck, liver or kidney cancer. The nucleotides are TGTGCCAGCAGCTTGGCGGGCCAGGGTTTCGAAAAACTGTTTTTT. It translates to CASSLAGQGFEKLFF.